These 17 T cell receptor beta chains were sequenced from one sample in a study of T cells after yellow fever vaccination. TCRdb re-analysed the 5' RACE reads in MiXCR, keeping a single row per CDR3 protein. The sample carries some 500,000 distinct CDR3 sequences, roughly 12% recorded once. The specimen comprised PBMCs, sampled on the day of the yellow fever booster vaccination. The receptor source for this set is a man younger than 45 who received the YFV17D yellow fever vaccine.

This clonotype was counted only a few times. The rearrangement links TRBV10-2 to TRBJ2-1, with D possibly matching TRBD1 (7 bases). With 7 bases removed from V and 9 bases from J, the gap between germline ends came to 19 bases. The germline gives CDR1 WSHSY, CDR2 SAAADI. The CDR3 has 14 residues. Written as DNA, the CDR3 is TGCGCCAGCAAGGGGGCTAGCGAAATCGGTGAGCAGTTCTTC. Its translation: CASKGASEIGEQFF.

The chain is built from TRBV20-1 and TRBJ2-5, with D maybe TRBD2 (6 bases). CDR1 DFQATT and CDR2 SNEGSKA come from the germline V gene (reference sequence). V gave up 3 bases and J gave up 2 bases, with 10 bases separating them. The CDR3 is made up of 13 amino acids. The CDR3 loop reads CSARRRVQETQYF. The DNA for the CDR3 is TGCAGTGCTAGGCGGAGGGTTCAAGAGACCCAGTACTTC.

This clonotype has only one observation. The chain uses TRBV12-3 or TRBV12-4 and TRBJ1-5; D is ambiguous. This CDR3 contains 14 residues. Deletions cut 3 bases from V and 0 bases from J, with 6 bases between. The CDR3 DNA is TGTGCCAGCAGTTTTATGGATAGCAATCAGCCCCAGCATTTT. Protein sequence: CASSFMDSNQPQHF.

This clonotype was counted only a few times. The chain links TRBV20-1 to TRBJ2-2; D might be TRBD1 (8 bases). Germline CDR1 DFQATT, CDR2 SNEGSKA (reference sequence). This CDR3 is built from 13 residues. Trimming stripped 5 bases from V and 7 bases from J, with 14 bases between. In nucleotides, the CDR3 is TGCAGTGCTGAACAGGGGGGGGTCGGGGAGCTGTTTTTT. This gives the protein CSAEQGGVGELFF.

There are a few counts of this clonotype. This sequence joins TRBV29-1 and TRBJ2-1, with D uncertain. The length of the CDR3 is 14 residues. V lost 1 base and J 1 base, leaving 8 bases between the germline ends. Germline V CDR1 and CDR2: SQVTM, ANQGSEA. CDR3 amino acids: CSVEGVKSYNEQFF. The CDR3 bases are TGCAGCGTTGAAGGCGTTAAGTCCTACAATGAGCAGTTCTTC.

This chain joins TRBV2 and TRBJ2-2, with D perhaps TRBD1 (6 bases). The CDR3 has 16 amino acids. The germline gives CDR1 SNHLY, CDR2 FYNNEI. Trimming stripped 2 bases from V and 4 bases from J, with 14 bases between. CDR3 sequence: CASSENVGHLTGELFF. CDR3 in DNA: TGTGCCAGCAGTGAAAACGTGGGACACCTCACCGGGGAGCTGTTTTTT.

The chain carries TRBV5-1 and TRBJ2-4; D is unclear. In germline, CDR1 is SGHRS, CDR2 YFSETQ. This CDR3 region has 14 residues. Between the trimmed V and J ends, which lost 4 bases and 1 base, there was a span of 9 bases. Written as DNA, the CDR3 is TGCGCCAGCAGCGACGACAATGCCAAAAACATTCAGTACTTC. Protein sequence: CASSDDNAKNIQYF.

There are a few counts of this clonotype. V and J are TRBV15 and TRBJ2-1; 11 bases fit TRBD2. This CDR3 is 18 amino acids long. Losses at the gene ends were 5 bases for V and 0 bases for J; bases not matched to a gene: 9. The germline CDR1 and CDR2 sequences are LNHNV and YYDKDF (reference sequence). CDR3 nucleotides: TGTGCCACCAGCGGTGGACTAGCGGGCGTCAGCTCCTACAATGAGCAGTTCTTC. This gives the protein CATSGGLAGVSSYNEQFF.

The V gene is TRBV29-1, the J gene TRBJ2-7, with D maybe TRBD1 (5 bases). This CDR3 is 12 amino acids long. Deletions cut 6 bases from V and 0 bases from J, with 9 bases between. Per the germline V gene, CDR1 is SQVTM and CDR2 is ANQGSEA. CDR3 in amino acids: CSVDSPSYEQYF. The CDR3 DNA reads as TGCAGCGTAGACAGTCCCTCCTACGAGCAGTACTTC.

This clonotype occurred a few times. The chain is built from TRBV5-1 and TRBJ2-2, with 12 bases fitting TRBD2. CDR3 length: 16 amino acids. Per the germline V gene, CDR1 is SGHRS and CDR2 is YFSETQ. The ends lost 4 bases at V and 0 bases at J; junction bases unmatched: 1. The CDR3 is CASSRTSGTNTGELFF. Here the CDR3 DNA reads TGCGCCAGCAGCAGGACTAGCGGGACGAACACCGGGGAGCTGTTTTTT.

The chain employs TRBV27 and TRBJ2-7; no reliable D call. Germline V gene lookup returns CDR1 MNHEY and CDR2 SMNVEV (reference sequence). CDR3 length: 15 residues. V was clipped by 4 bases and J by 0 bases, with 13 bases between them. Written as DNA, the CDR3 is TGTGCCAGCAGTTCCAACGGAGTAAGCTCCTACGAGCAGTACTTC. Translating gives CASSSNGVSSYEQYF.

This clonotype was seen more than once but under ten times. The chain has TRBV7-2 and TRBJ1-5, with no clear D. Trimming removed 5 bases from V and 2 bases from J, with 7 bases in between. CDR3 length: 13 residues. CDR1 and CDR2 from the germline V gene are SGHTA and FQGNSA. The chain's CDR3 is CASSIGGNQPQHF. CDR3 sequence (DNA): TGTGCCAGCAGCATTGGTGGCAATCAGCCCCAGCATTTT. Complete variable domain (other parts from reference TRBV7-2 and TRBJ1-5): GAGVSQSPSNKVTEKGKDVELRCDPISGHTALYWYRQSLGQGLEFLIYFQGNSAPDKSGLPSDRFSAERTGGSVSTLTIQRTQQEDSAVYLCASSIGGNQPQHFGDGTRLSIL.

This clonotype was found a few times. The chain uses TRBV12-3 or TRBV12-4 and TRBJ1-1; D ambiguous. Trimming removed 5 bases at V and 5 bases at J, with 12 bases between. CDR3 length: 13 residues. The CDR3 region has the DNA TGTGCCAGCAGTACGGGAGGTGCAACTGAAGCTTTCTTT. This translates into CASSTGGATEAFF.

This clonotype occurred a few times. V and J are TRBV6-2 or TRBV6-3 and TRBJ1-5; D might be TRBD1 (5 bases). CDR3 length equals 13 residues. Germline-derived CDR1 and CDR2 are MNHEY and SVGEGT. V was cut by 8 bases and J by 7 bases, with 15 bases left in between. The CDR3 nucleotides read TGTGCCAGCGGATTCCAGTCAGGGCAGCCCCAGCATTTT. Encoded protein: CASGFQSGQPQHF.

The V and J genes are TRBV5-1 and TRBJ2-1; possibly TRBD1 for D (6 bases). The CDR3 has 15 amino acids. CDR1 and CDR2 from the germline V gene are SGHRS and YFSETQ. The V end lost 2 bases, the J end lost 2 bases, and 11 bases lay between the germline ends. The CDR3 sequence is CASSFRQATYNEQFF. The CDR3 DNA reads TGCGCCAGCAGCTTCCGACAGGCAACCTACAATGAGCAGTTCTTC.

This chain joins TRBV4-3 and TRBJ2-7; 7 nucleotides match TRBD2. Losses at the gene ends were 0 bases for V and 5 bases for J; bases not matched to a gene: 1. The CDR3 contains 13 residues. Germline V gene data show CDR1 as LGHNA and CDR2 as YSLEER. In nucleotides, the CDR3 is TGCGCCAGCAGCCAAGAGGGAGGGGACGAGCAGTACTTC. Translated: CASSQEGGDEQYF.

In its sample, this clonotype was seen many times. The chain couples TRBV11-2 to TRBJ2-1; 10 bases are shared with TRBD2. The germline gives CDR1 SGHAT, CDR2 FQNNGV. The V gene end was trimmed by 3 bases and the J gene end by 3 bases; junction bases not matched to a gene: 2. The CDR3 is made up of 15 amino acids. The CDR3 bases are TGTGCCAGCAGCTTCACTAGCGGGGACTACAATGAGCAGTTCTTC. Its protein product is CASSFTSGDYNEQFF.